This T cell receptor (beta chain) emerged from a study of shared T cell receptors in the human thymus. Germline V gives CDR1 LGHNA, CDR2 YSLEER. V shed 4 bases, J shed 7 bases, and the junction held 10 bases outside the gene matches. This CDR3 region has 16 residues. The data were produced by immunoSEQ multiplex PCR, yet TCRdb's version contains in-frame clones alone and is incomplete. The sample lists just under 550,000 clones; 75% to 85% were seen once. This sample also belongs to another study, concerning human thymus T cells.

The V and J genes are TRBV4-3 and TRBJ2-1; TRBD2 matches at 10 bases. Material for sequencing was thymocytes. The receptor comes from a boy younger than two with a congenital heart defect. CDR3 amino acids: CASSLRPGLAPNEQFF. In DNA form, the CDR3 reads TGCGCCAGCAGCCTCCGTCCGGGACTAGCGCCTAATGAGCAGTTCTTC.